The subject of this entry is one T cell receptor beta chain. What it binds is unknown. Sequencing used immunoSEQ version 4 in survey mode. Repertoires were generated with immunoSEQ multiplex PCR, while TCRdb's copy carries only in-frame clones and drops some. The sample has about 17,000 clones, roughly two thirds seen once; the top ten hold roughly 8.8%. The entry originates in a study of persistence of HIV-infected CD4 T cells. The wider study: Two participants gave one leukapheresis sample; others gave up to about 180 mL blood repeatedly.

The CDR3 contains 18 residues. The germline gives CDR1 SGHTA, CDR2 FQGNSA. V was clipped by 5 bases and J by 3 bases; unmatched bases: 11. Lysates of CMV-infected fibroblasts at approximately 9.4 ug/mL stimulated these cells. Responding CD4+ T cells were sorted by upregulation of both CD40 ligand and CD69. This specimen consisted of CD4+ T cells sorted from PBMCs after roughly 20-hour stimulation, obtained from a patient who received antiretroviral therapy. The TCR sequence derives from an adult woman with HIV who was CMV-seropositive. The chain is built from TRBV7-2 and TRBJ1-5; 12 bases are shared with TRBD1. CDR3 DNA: TGTGCCAGCAGCCACACGCCCGGGACAGGGGGCTTCAATCAGCCCCAGCATTTT. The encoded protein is CASSHTPGTGGFNQPQHF.